Presented here are 30 T cell receptor beta chains from one specimen sequenced in a study of T cells in women clearing cervical HPV infection. The table came from immunoSEQ multiplex PCR; TCRdb's copy has only in-frame clones and leaves some out. This sample contains around 31,000 clones. Sequences were obtained from blood buffy coat. The origin of the receptors is a woman between 18 and 69 years old with a cervical HPV16 infection that either progressed to CIN3+ or cleared (not recorded which).

Note on this clone: Sequencing ends 3 residues short of the CDR3 end; the germline J gene provides the rest. The chain uses TRBV10-2 and TRBJ1-1; a possible D gene is TRBD1 (6 bases). The V end lost 4 bases, the J end lost 6 bases, and 9 bases lay between the germline ends. Germline CDR1 is WSHSY and CDR2 is SAAADI. The CDR3 has 12 amino acids. The CDR3 loop is CASSAQGSEAFF. Incomplete CDR3 DNA: TGCGCCAGCAGTGCGCAGGGGTCTGAA.

In regard to this clone: The CDR3 end falls 3 residues outside the read, so it is completed with the germline J gene. The V gene is TRBV6-1, the J gene TRBJ2-5, with D possibly being TRBD1 (5 bases). Trimming shortened V by 4 bases and J by 3 bases, and 18 bases separated the two germline ends. In germline, CDR1 is MNHNS, CDR2 SASEGT. CDR3 length: 16 residues. CDR3 bases read: TGTGCCAGCAGTGGCCCTCGCCTGGTAGGGGAAGAGACC. This gives the protein CASSGPRLVGEET. The full CDR3 sequence reads CASSGPRLVGEETQYF.

As regards this clone: The read gets to within 3 residues of the CDR3 end, and the germline J gene fills in the rest. The chain has TRBV28 and TRBJ2-1; 7 bases line up with TRBD2. The germline CDR1 and CDR2 sequences are MDHEN and SYDVKM. This CDR3 comprises 14 residues. V was pared by 0 bases and J by 6 bases, with 2 bases of the junction left unmatched. CDR3 sequence: CASSLWPSGNEQFF. Partial CDR3 DNA: TGTGCCAGCAGTTTATGGCCTAGCGGCAATGAG.

Remarks on this clone: The CDR3 end lies 3 residues beyond the end of the read and is filled in from the germline J gene. The chain couples TRBV6-2 or TRBV6-3 to TRBJ1-1, with 7 bases that match TRBD1. This CDR3 has 15 residues. Germline V CDR1 and CDR2: MNHEY, SVGEGT. Trimming took 7 bases from V and 0 from J; bases not matched to a gene: 8. CDR3 protein: CASTRTGQMNTEAFF. The part of the CDR3 DNA that was read is TGTGCCAGCACACGGACAGGCCAAATGAACACTGAA.

Comment on this clone: The read ends 3 residues shy of where the CDR3 ends; the end is completed using the germline J gene. The chain couples TRBV11-1 to TRBJ2-7, with D possibly matching TRBD2 (5 bases). The CDR3 length is 14 residues. CDR1 and CDR2 (germline): SGHAT, FQDESV (reference sequence). Trimming pared 6 bases from V and 2 bases from J, leaving 14 bases between. CDR3 DNA (partial): TGTGCCAGCAGTCAGGACTCCGGAACCTACGAG. Translating it yields CASSQDSGTYE. The full CDR3 protein is CASSQDSGTYEQYF.

In the case of this clone: The read stops 3 residues short of the end of the CDR3; the missing end is completed from the germline J gene. J is TRBJ2-1 and V is TRBV19; tentatively, D is TRBD1 (6 bases). V was cut by 7 bases and J by 6 bases, with 19 bases left in between. The V gene's germline CDR1 is LNHDA and CDR2 SQIVND (reference sequence). CDR3 length: 15 residues. The sequenced part of the CDR3 DNA is TGTGCCAGTACTGGCCCTAGGGGGAGAGCCAATGAG. This gives the protein CASTGPRGRANE. The full-length CDR3 reads as CASTGPRGRANEQFF.

Concerning this clone itself: The read gets to within 3 residues of the CDR3 end, and the germline J gene fills in the rest. The rearrangement links TRBV20-1 to TRBJ2-1, with D perhaps TRBD2 (6 bases). Trimming pared 3 bases from V and 2 bases from J, leaving 11 bases between. There are 14 residues in the CDR3. Germline V gene lookup returns CDR1 DFQATT and CDR2 SNEGSKA (reference sequence). CDR3 DNA, as far as it was read: TGCAGTGCTAGTCGGGGACTCCCCTACAATGAG. Protein product: CSASRGLPYNE. The entire CDR3 protein is CSASRGLPYNEQFF.

Concerning this clone itself: The read ends 3 residues before the CDR3 terminus; that terminus is restored from the germline J gene. The chain has TRBV6-4 and TRBJ2-3; 10 nucleotides align to TRBD1. V was pared by 2 bases and J by 4 bases, with 0 bases of the junction left unmatched. Germline V lookup: CDR1 MRHNA, CDR2 SNTAGT. The length of the CDR3 is 14 residues. This CDR3 is CASSDGTGADTQYF. The sequenced part of the CDR3 DNA is TGTGCCAGCAGTGACGGGACAGGGGCAGATACG.

The CDR3 bases that were read are TGTGCCATCAGTGAACTAGATGGC. Translated, it gives CAISELDG. The entire CDR3 reads CAISELDGYTF. This chain joins TRBV10-3 and TRBJ1-2, with D unclear. The CDR3 is cut off 3 residues early in the read; its end comes from the germline J gene. The CDR3 contains 11 residues. CDR1 is ENHRY and CDR2 is SYGVKD in the germline V gene. The V end lost 3 bases, the J end lost 6 bases, and 5 bases lay between the germline ends.

As to this clone: The read terminates 3 residues ahead of where the CDR3 ends, so the germline J gene completes it. This chain uses TRBV18 with TRBJ2-7; 7 nucleotides match TRBD1. Germline CDR1 KGHSH, CDR2 LQKENI. The junction had 11 bases not matched to a gene; V was cut back by 6 bases and J by 0 bases. The CDR3 has 16 residues. The part of the CDR3 DNA that was read is TGTGCCAGCTCCCCGGTGACAGGGACGTCCTCCTACGAG. Encoded protein: CASSPVTGTSSYE. The whole CDR3 protein reads CASSPVTGTSSYEQYF.

Points on this clone: The read finishes 3 residues shy of the CDR3 end, and the germline J gene is used to complete it. The chain links TRBV19 to TRBJ1-5, with D possibly being TRBD1 (6 bases). CDR3 length: 16 amino acids. V was shortened by 7 bases and J by 6 bases, with 22 bases between the two germline ends. Germline CDR1 and CDR2: LNHDA and SQIVND (reference sequence). CDR3 residues: CASTPVGNRAVQPQHF. The covered CDR3 bases are TGTGCCAGTACTCCCGTCGGGAACAGGGCGGTTCAGCCC.

With regard to this clone: The observed sequence ends 3 residues before the CDR3 terminus, with the missing tail filled in from the germline J gene. The chain joins TRBV2 to TRBJ1-3, with 7 positions matching TRBD1. V dropped 9 bases and J dropped 3; count of bases not matched to a gene: 8. Germline V gene data show CDR1 as SNHLY and CDR2 as FYNNEI. The CDR3 length is 14 residues. The sequenced part of the CDR3 DNA is TGTGCCAGTAACAGGGGTGACTTTGGAAACACC. It is translated as CASNRGDFGNT. The CDR3, in full, reads CASNRGDFGNTIYF.

Note on this clone: Sequencing ends 3 residues short of the CDR3 end; the germline J gene provides the rest. The rearrangement joins TRBV7-9 to TRBJ1-5; a weak D match, TRBD1 (5 bases). V lost 1 base and J 2 bases, leaving 9 bases between the germline ends. This CDR3 is 15 amino acids long. Germline V CDR1 and CDR2: SEHNR, FQNEAQ (reference sequence). The CDR3 loop reads CASSLDRGGNQPQHF. The sequenced CDR3 bases are TGTGCCAGCAGCTTAGATAGGGGAGGCAATCAGCCC. Combining the CDR3 with reference TRBV7-9 and TRBJ1-5 gives the whole variable domain DTGVSQNPRHKITKRGQNVTFRCDPISEHNRLYWYRQTLGQGPEFLTYFQNEAQLEKSRLLSDRFSAERPKGSFSTLEIQRTEQGDSAMYLCASSLDRGGNQPQHFGDGTRLSIL.

Regarding this clone: Coverage ceases 3 residues before the CDR3 finishes, and the germline J gene fills in the end. The gene calls are TRBV7-7 and TRBJ1-2; D might be TRBD1 (6 bases). The CDR3 extends over 16 amino acids. Per germline, CDR1 SSHAT and CDR2 FNYEAQ (reference sequence). CDR3 DNA (partial): TGTGCCAGCAGCTTAGGTCGAGGACAGACGCCTAGAGGC. This gives the protein CASSLGRGQTPRG. The whole CDR3 region reads CASSLGRGQTPRGYTF.

Concerning this clone: The read stops 3 residues short of the end of the CDR3; the missing end is completed from the germline J gene. V gene TRBV6-2 or TRBV6-3 combines with J gene TRBJ1-5; perhaps TRBD1 as D (5 bases). The CDR3 is 12 amino acids. Between the trimmed V and J ends, which lost 7 bases and 9 bases, there was a span of 13 bases. CDR1 and CDR2 (germline): MNHEY, SVGEGT. CDR3 DNA, as far as it was read: TGTGCCAGCATGGAGAGGGGTACGCCC. Translated: CASMERGTP. The complete CDR3 reads CASMERGTPQHF.

To note about this clone: The missing CDR3 end, 3 residues past where the read stops, is filled in from the germline J gene. The rearrangement joins TRBV19 to TRBJ1-6, with a weak D call TRBD1 (5 bases). The CDR3 extends over 18 amino acids. Germline CDR1 reads LNHDA; CDR2 reads SQIVND (reference sequence). Trimming cost V 6 bases and J 0 bases, with 18 bases left between them. Incomplete CDR3 DNA: TGTGCCAGTAGAAAAAATTCCGACAGAACCTCCTATAATTCACCC. The encoded protein is CASRKNSDRTSYNSP. The full CDR3 protein reads CASRKNSDRTSYNSPLHF.

CDR3 loop: CASSQGLAVNTGELFF. CDR3 DNA (partial): TGTGCCAGCAGTCAAGGACTAGCGGTGAACACCGGGGAG. This chain joins TRBV6-1 and TRBJ2-2; 10 bases line up with TRBD2. The CDR3 end is not reached by the read, which stops 3 residues before it; the germline J gene fills it in. Trimming at V came to 5 bases and at J to 1 base, leaving 4 bases not matched to a gene. CDR1 and CDR2 from the germline V gene are MNHNS and SASEGT. This CDR3 region has 16 residues.

The CDR3 DNA, read in part, is TGTGCCAGCAGGTTAGCCGGGACACTAAGAGTCGAG. It yields the protein CASRLAGTLRVE. The entire CDR3 is CASRLAGTLRVEQYF. V and J are TRBV5-6 and TRBJ2-7; the D gene is possibly TRBD1 (6 bases). The read falls 3 residues short of the CDR3 end, and the missing part is taken from the germline J gene. The germline gives CDR1 SGHDT, CDR2 YYEEEE. Trimming removed 5 bases from V and 6 bases from J, with 21 bases in between. The CDR3 is 15 residues long.

Points on this clone: The observed sequence ends 3 residues before the CDR3 terminus, with the missing tail filled in from the germline J gene. This chain links TRBV12-3 or TRBV12-4 with TRBJ2-4, with TRBD1 matching over 9 bases. V lost 3 bases, J lost 2 bases, and 5 bases stayed unmatched. CDR3 length: 16 amino acids. CDR3 amino acids: CASSFSDRGTKNIQYF. Partial CDR3 DNA: TGTGCCAGCAGTTTTTCTGACAGGGGGACCAAAAACATT.

Regarding this clone: The read comes to an end 3 residues before the CDR3 does, leaving the germline J gene to fill in the end. The chain joins TRBV19 to TRBJ2-2; possible D gene TRBD1, 5 bases. The CDR3 runs to 13 residues. Germline values: CDR1 LNHDA, CDR2 SQIVND (reference sequence). Trimming pared 5 bases from V and 3 bases from J, leaving 7 bases between. CDR3 bases read: TGTGCCAGTAGTGGACAATACACCGGGGAG. This codes for CASSGQYTGE. The entire CDR3 sequence reads CASSGQYTGELFF.

For this clone: Read sequence stops 3 residues before the CDR3 end, and the germline J gene provides the missing end. This chain uses TRBV5-1 with TRBJ2-7, with D maybe TRBD1 (6 bases). Trimming cost V 0 bases and J 0 bases, with 7 bases left between them. This CDR3 spans 14 amino acids. In germline, CDR1 is SGHRS, CDR2 YFSETQ. The CDR3 here is CASSLDRVSYEQYF. CDR3 DNA, as far as it was read: TGCGCCAGCAGCTTGGACAGGGTCTCCTACGAG.

With respect to this clone: Read data end 3 residues before the CDR3 end; the end is taken from the germline J gene. V is TRBV19 and J is TRBJ2-2, with D possibly being TRBD2 (6 bases). CDR1 is LNHDA and CDR2 is SQIVND in the germline V gene (reference sequence). The CDR3 runs to 15 residues. Trimming took 4 bases from V and 5 from J, leaving 14 bases between them. The CDR3 here is CASSKGTLRTGELFF. CDR3 DNA, as far as it was read: TGTGCCAGTAGTAAGGGGACTCTGAGGACCGGGGAG.

Worth noting for this clone: The read falls 3 residues short of the CDR3 end, and the missing part is taken from the germline J gene. The rearrangement joins TRBV7-9 to TRBJ1-1; no firm D call. The ends were cut back, 5 bases at V and 4 bases at J, with 8 bases in the middle. CDR3 length: 12 residues. CDR1 SEHNR and CDR2 FQNEAQ come from the germline V gene (reference sequence). CDR3 DNA, as far as it was read: TGTGCCAGCAGCGTCCAAGGCACTGAA. Its protein product is CASSVQGTE. The full CDR3 reads CASSVQGTEAFF.

With regard to this clone: From the germline J gene comes the end of the CDR3, since the read stops 3 residues before it. The chain links TRBV7-6 to TRBJ2-1; 8 bases fit TRBD2. The CDR3 sequence is 16 residues long. V lost 7 bases, J lost 5 bases, and 13 bases stayed unmatched. CDR1 and CDR2 (germline): SGHVS, FNYEAQ. This chain's CDR3 is CASTSRGGGPNNEQFF. The sequenced CDR3 bases are TGTGCCAGCACCTCACGGGGGGGAGGGCCCAACAATGAG.

Comments on this clone: The junction shows a germline mismatch at one end, possibly a read error. The CDR3 end lies 3 residues beyond the end of the read and is filled in from the germline J gene. This rearrangement joins TRBV4-2 to TRBJ2-3; TRBD2 agrees at 7 bases. The CDR3 has 17 residues. Germline loops: CDR1 LGHNA, CDR2 YNFKEQ. The covered CDR3 bases are TGCGCCAGCAGCCAAGGCCCTAGCGGCTCCGTCACAGATACG. This encodes CASSQGPSGSVTDT. The CDR3 reads in full as CASSQGPSGSVTDTQYF.

The CDR3 bases that were read are TGCAGCGTTGAACTCCAGGGCGTCACTGAA. Translated, it gives CSVELQGVTE. The whole CDR3 sequence reads CSVELQGVTEAFF. V gene TRBV29-1 combines with J gene TRBJ1-1; possible D gene TRBD1, 5 bases. The CDR3 end lies 3 residues beyond the end of the read and is filled in from the germline J gene. Germline CDR1 is SQVTM and CDR2 is ANQGSEA. Trimming cost V 2 bases and J 4 bases, with 11 bases left between them. The CDR3 consists of 13 residues.

A note on this clone: With the read ending 3 residues before the CDR3 end, the germline J gene is used to fill in that end. The rearrangement joins TRBV20-1 to TRBJ1-3, with D unclear. CDR3 size: 15 residues. The germline CDR1 and CDR2 sequences are DFQATT and SNEGSKA (reference sequence). The V end lost 0 bases, the J end lost 0 bases, and 9 bases lay between the germline ends. CDR3 loop: CSARDLGSSGNTIYF. The sequenced part of the CDR3 DNA is TGCAGTGCTAGAGATCTCGGTAGCTCTGGAAACACC.

Partial CDR3 DNA: TGCAGTGCTAGAGATAGTTACAGCGGGGGAGCCACCCGATATACG. It codes for CSARDSYSGGATRYT. The full CDR3 sequence reads CSARDSYSGGATRYTQYF. The chain carries TRBV20-1 and TRBJ2-3; the match to TRBD2 covers 8 bases. The CDR3 end falls 3 residues outside the read, so it is completed with the germline J gene. V was pared by 0 bases and J by 7 bases, with 18 bases of the junction left unmatched. The CDR3 runs to 18 residues. Germline V lookup: CDR1 DFQATT, CDR2 SNEGSKA (reference sequence).

In regard to this clone: The observed sequence ends 3 residues before the CDR3 terminus, with the missing tail filled in from the germline J gene. The V gene is TRBV18, the J gene TRBJ2-7; 8 positions match TRBD2. The CDR3 is 14 amino acids. Per germline, CDR1 KGHSH and CDR2 LQKENI. V shed 0 bases and J 3 bases; nucleotides not matched to a gene: 1. Partial CDR3 DNA: TGTGCCAGCTCACCACCTAGCGGGATCTACGAG. It specifies CASSPPSGIYE. The full CDR3 protein reads CASSPPSGIYEQYF.

Points on this clone: The CDR3 end is not reached by the read, which stops 3 residues before it; the germline J gene fills it in. This chain joins TRBV2 and TRBJ2-1; D might be TRBD1 (6 bases). This CDR3 spans 14 amino acids. The germline V gene encodes CDR1 SNHLY and CDR2 FYNNEI. Trimming took 7 bases from V and 4 from J, leaving 14 bases between them. This CDR3 is CASTTRGTYNEQFF. The CDR3 bases that were read are TGTGCCAGCACCACAAGGGGGACATACAATGAG.